One sample yielded the 26 T cell receptor beta chains listed below, sequenced in a study of T cell changes during pregnancy in multiple sclerosis. TCRdb's table, derived via immunoSEQ multiplex PCR, lists solely in-frame clones and lacks some. The sample carries about 110,000 clones, 92% recorded once. Specimen: peripheral blood, collected in the third trimester of pregnancy. The receptor source for this set is a female donor with multiple sclerosis, enrolled in a pregnancy study.

The chain links TRBV29-1 to TRBJ1-1; maybe TRBD1 (5 bases). In germline, CDR1 is SQVTM, CDR2 ANQGSEA. Trimming shortened V by 5 bases and J by 1 base, and 11 bases separated the two germline ends. The CDR3 runs to 13 residues. CDR3 loop: CSVKTAGNTEAFF. DNA of the CDR3: TGCAGCGTTAAGACAGCGGGGAACACTGAAGCTTTCTTT.

This chain joins TRBV4-2 and TRBJ2-3, with D possibly TRBD1 on 6 matching bases. From germline, CDR1 is LGHNA and CDR2 YNFKEQ. V was cut by 2 bases and J by 5 bases, with 17 bases left in between. The CDR3 is 16 residues long. CDR3 amino acids: CASSQTFRDIVDTQYF. CDR3 coding DNA: TGTGCCAGCAGCCAAACCTTCCGGGACATAGTAGATACGCAGTATTTT.

This rearrangement joins TRBV11-1 to TRBJ1-5; maybe TRBD1 (6 bases). The CDR3 totals 16 residues. Trimming took off 5 bases at V and 3 bases at J, with 17 bases between the two ends. Germline CDR1 and CDR2: SGHAT and FQDESV (reference sequence). CDR3 coding DNA: TGTGCCAGCAGCCAGGGGCTACTCCTTCTCAATCAGCCCCAGCATTTT. Its translation is CASSQGLLLLNQPQHF.

The chain combines TRBV10-2 with TRBJ2-1, with D uncertain. V dropped 8 bases and J dropped 0 bases, with 8 bases sitting between them. This CDR3 comprises 13 residues. CDR1 is WSHSY, CDR2 SAAADI, per germline. The CDR3 region has the DNA TGCGCCAGCGGCGGAAGCTCCTACAATGAGCAGTTCTTC. Translating gives CASGGSSYNEQFF.

The J gene is TRBJ2-6, the V gene TRBV2; D perhaps matches TRBD2 (6 bases). V was cut by 3 bases and J by 2 bases, with 11 bases left in between. This CDR3 contains 16 residues. The germline V gene has CDR1 SNHLY and CDR2 FYNNEI. The CDR3 nucleotides read TGTGCCAGCAGTGACCCTCTAGCGACTGGGGCCAACGTCCTGACTTTC. The encoded protein is CASSDPLATGANVLTF.

The rearrangement links TRBV2 to TRBJ1-5; 8 bases map to TRBD1. Germline trimming cut 4 bases from V and 2 bases from J; bases unmatched to any gene: 4. Germline loops: CDR1 SNHLY, CDR2 FYNNEI. This CDR3 contains 15 residues. This CDR3 reads CASSVLTGGNQPQHF. Here the CDR3 DNA reads TGTGCCAGCAGTGTATTGACAGGGGGCAATCAGCCCCAGCATTTT.

V is TRBV12-5 and J is TRBJ1-2, with a tentative D call TRBD1 (6 bases). CDR3 length: 13 amino acids. CDR1 is LGHNT and CDR2 is FRNRAP in the germline V gene. V was trimmed by 1 base and J by 8 bases, leaving 11 bases between them. The CDR3 region is CASGLGGGGGYTF. CDR3 in DNA: TGTGCTAGTGGTTTGGGTGGCGGGGGCGGCTACACCTTC.

The chain uses TRBV7-9 and TRBJ2-7; 7 positions match TRBD1. Trimming removed 1 base from V and 2 bases from J; junction bases left unmatched: 14. Germline V gives CDR1 SEHNR, CDR2 FQNEAQ (reference sequence). The CDR3 extends over 18 amino acids. The CDR3: CASSLGTGLPPVPYEQYF. CDR3 DNA sequence: TGTGCCAGCAGCTTAGGGACAGGACTCCCCCCCGTACCCTACGAGCAGTACTTC.

The chain carries TRBV28 and TRBJ2-1, with 7 bases matching TRBD2. Unmatched junction bases numbered 10, after V lost 2 bases and J lost 9 bases. This CDR3 has 15 amino acids. Germline V CDR1 and CDR2: MDHEN, SYDVKM. This CDR3 reads CASSLTGSGATEQFF. CDR3 bases: TGTGCCAGCAGTTTAACAGGCAGCGGGGCGACTGAGCAGTTCTTC.

V is TRBV6-5 and J is TRBJ1-1; a weak D match, TRBD1 (6 bases). Germline V gene lookup returns CDR1 MNHEY and CDR2 SVGAGI. The CDR3 length is 14 residues. V was trimmed by 8 bases and J by 4 bases, leaving 17 bases between them. The CDR3 nucleotides are TGTGCCAGCGGGTTACTAGGGGGGGGCACTGAAGCTTTCTTT. Translated, it gives CASGLLGGGTEAFF.

The rearrangement links TRBV12-5 to TRBJ2-2; 8 bases map to TRBD2. Trimming at V came to 2 bases and at J to 5 bases, leaving 13 bases not matched to a gene. CDR1 is LGHNT, CDR2 FRNRAP, per germline. This CDR3 has 18 residues. This CDR3 reads CASGLWGSGATGTGELFF. The CDR3 DNA reads as TGTGCTAGTGGTTTGTGGGGTAGCGGGGCCACGGGGACCGGGGAGCTGTTTTTT.

This chain uses TRBV18 with TRBJ2-3, with D possibly TRBD2 on 5 matching bases. CDR1 is KGHSH, CDR2 LQKENI, per germline. The CDR3 is 14 amino acids. V was trimmed by 2 bases and J by 3 bases, leaving 9 bases between them. The CDR3 bases are TGTGCCAGCTCACCAGTCGGGGTGACAGATACGCAGTATTTT. It codes for CASSPVGVTDTQYF.

The rearrangement joins TRBV4-1 to TRBJ2-1, with 10 bases identical to TRBD2. With V trimmed by 0 bases and J by 4 bases, 9 bases remained unmatched. The germline CDR1 and CDR2 sequences are MGHRA and YSYEKL. CDR3 length: 18 amino acids. The CDR3 is CASSQDPFSGGPYNEQFF. CDR3 coding DNA: TGCGCCAGCAGCCAAGATCCCTTTAGCGGGGGGCCTTACAATGAGCAGTTCTTC.

V and J are TRBV19 and TRBJ2-1, with 8 bases matching TRBD2. The CDR3 contains 14 residues. Germline CDR1 and CDR2: LNHDA and SQIVND (reference sequence). The trim removed 5 bases at V and 7 bases at J, leaving 7 bases unmatched. The CDR3 spells CASSVSGTSNEQFF. The DNA of the CDR3 is TGTGCCAGTAGTGTTAGCGGGACGTCTAATGAGCAGTTCTTC.

The chain links TRBV27 to TRBJ2-4, with D tentatively TRBD1 (5 bases). There are 15 residues in the CDR3. From germline, CDR1 is MNHEY and CDR2 SMNVEV (reference sequence). The ends were cut back, 5 bases at V and 0 bases at J, with 11 bases in the middle. CDR3 protein: CASSRQPLAKNIQYF. The DNA for the CDR3 is TGTGCCAGCAGTAGACAGCCTCTAGCCAAAAACATTCAGTACTTC.

A single count supports this clone. V usage is TRBV18 and J usage is TRBJ2-5; 16 positions match TRBD2. J was trimmed by 5 bases and V by 0 bases; bases with no gene match: 6. The CDR3 loop spans 18 amino acids. Per germline, CDR1 KGHSH and CDR2 LQKENI. CDR3 region: CASSPPPGLAGGKETQYF. The CDR3 DNA reads TGTGCCAGCTCACCACCGCCGGGACTAGCGGGAGGGAAGGAGACCCAGTACTTC.

The count of this clone is one. The chain joins TRBV7-2 to TRBJ1-3; 7 nucleotides match TRBD1. Germline assignment: CDR1 SGHTA and CDR2 FQGNSA. V shed 5 bases and J 4 bases; nucleotides not matched to a gene: 11. The CDR3 length is 16 residues. CDR3 DNA sequence: TGTGCCAGCAGCGCCTCCGACAGGGTATCGGGAAACACCATATATTTT. Residues: CASSASDRVSGNTIYF.

The V gene is TRBV6-4, the J gene TRBJ2-3; D possibly corresponds to TRBD2 (7 bases). The ends were cut back, 3 bases at V and 2 bases at J, with 12 bases in the middle. This CDR3 is built from 15 residues. The germline CDR1 and CDR2 sequences are MRHNA and SNTAGT. The CDR3 DNA follows: TGTGCCAGCAGTGAAGGCGGGGGCAACACAGATACGCAGTATTTT. This encodes CASSEGGGNTDTQYF.

V is TRBV7-2 and J is TRBJ2-3; 10 bases match TRBD1. The V segment lost 1 base and the J segment 4 bases; nucleotides outside the gene matches: 5. Germline CDR1 is SGHTA and CDR2 is FQGNSA. The CDR3 loop spans 16 amino acids. CDR3 nucleotides: TGTGCCAGCAGCTTAGGCCGGGGACAGGGGTCAGATACGCAGTATTTT. This translates into CASSLGRGQGSDTQYF.

The chain recombines TRBV5-1 with TRBJ1-3; D possibly corresponds to TRBD1 (6 bases). Germline-derived CDR1 and CDR2 are SGHRS and YFSETQ. The CDR3 has 14 amino acids. V lost 4 bases and J lost 3, with 11 bases in between. The CDR3 nucleotides are TGCGCCAGCAGCCCAGGGGTAGTTGGAAACACCATATATTTT. Translated, it gives CASSPGVVGNTIYF.

In DNA form, the CDR3 reads TGTGCCAGCAGCTCGAGTAGCGGGAGGGCCGAAGATACGCAGTATTTT. Amino acid sequence: CASSSSSGRAEDTQYF. The chain uses TRBV7-9 and TRBJ2-3, with 11 bases identical to TRBD2. The CDR3 length is 16 residues. V was pared by 4 bases and J by 5 bases, with 8 bases of the junction left unmatched. Germline CDR1 SEHNR, CDR2 FQNEAQ (reference sequence).

The CDR3 DNA is TGTGCCAGCAGCACCACGCCCAGGGGCGACGAGCAGTACTTC. Protein sequence: CASSTTPRGDEQYF. This sequence joins TRBV9 and TRBJ2-7; the D gene is possibly TRBD1 (6 bases). Germline assignment: CDR1 SGDLS and CDR2 YYNGEE. V dropped 4 bases and J dropped 5 bases, with 16 bases sitting between them. The CDR3 runs to 14 residues. Filled out from reference TRBV9 and TRBJ2-7, the complete variable domain reads DSGVTQTPKHLITATGQRVTLRCSPRSGDLSVYWYQQSLDQGLQFLIQYYNGEERAKGNILERFSAQQFPDLHSELNLSSLELGDSALYFCASSTTPRGDEQYFGPGTRLTVT.

The CDR3 reads CASRPTGGQPQHF. CDR3 in DNA: TGTGCCAGTAGACCTACAGGGGGCCAGCCCCAGCATTTT. The genes are TRBV19 and TRBJ1-5, with 9 bases matching TRBD1. Germline V gene lookup returns CDR1 LNHDA and CDR2 SQIVND (reference sequence). The CDR3 totals 13 residues. With 6 bases clipped from V and 7 bases from J, the junction kept 4 bases outside the gene matches.

This chain joins TRBV19 and TRBJ2-2; TRBD1 matches 8 bases. The J segment lost 6 bases and the V segment lost 2 bases, leaving 5 bases of the junction unmatched. This CDR3 is 15 amino acids long. The germline gives CDR1 LNHDA, CDR2 SQIVND (reference sequence). The CDR3 DNA reads TGTGCCAGTAGTATAACGACAGGGGTCCCCGGGGAGCTGTTTTTT. It specifies CASSITTGVPGELFF.

This clone was observed once. The gene calls are TRBV29-1 and TRBJ2-7; perhaps TRBD2 as D (5 bases). The CDR3 consists of 13 residues. The ends were cut back, 2 bases at V and 3 bases at J, with 11 bases in the middle. Germline assignment: CDR1 SQVTM and CDR2 ANQGSEA. CDR3 loop: CSVEIKRNYEQYF. The DNA of the CDR3 is TGCAGCGTTGAAATTAAGCGGAACTACGAGCAGTACTTC.

This clone was seen once. The chain links TRBV19 to TRBJ1-2, with D maybe TRBD1 (6 bases). CDR1 is LNHDA and CDR2 is SQIVND in the germline V gene (reference sequence). This CDR3 contains 15 residues. V was shortened by 4 bases and J by 2 bases, with 14 bases between the two germline ends. The CDR3: CASSRTVDGNYGYTF. The CDR3 coding sequence is TGTGCCAGTAGTAGGACAGTTGACGGGAACTATGGCTACACCTTC.